This T cell receptor beta chain was retrieved from a study of blood T cell repertoires in COVID-19. As processed by the authors: Reference gene primer amplification yielded estimated nucleated cell counts. Sequenced by immunoSEQ multiplex PCR; TCRdb stores in-frame clones only, minus some. Clone size and V and J calls were adopted from that table, with D and trimming inferred from the DNA. This table has roughly 140,000 clones, 75% to 90% appearing once. The V end lost 3 bases, the J end lost 1 base, and 18 bases lay between the germline ends. Germline values: CDR1 SEHNR, CDR2 FQNEAQ (reference sequence). The CDR3 has 17 residues.

The sequenced material came from peripheral blood. This sequence originates from a woman aged 80 or over with acute or convalescent COVID-19. The chain employs TRBV7-9 and TRBJ1-2; D perhaps matches TRBD1 (5 bases). The CDR3 coding sequence is TGTGCCAGCAGCTTCCTCAGTGGACACTACCTTAACTATGGCTACACCTTC. Encoded protein: CASSFLSGHYLNYGYTF.